The entry that follows covers one TCR beta chain sequence. This sample is part of a study of T cell repertoires in MIS-A myocarditis. The table came from immunoSEQ multiplex PCR; TCRdb's copy has only in-frame clones and leaves some out. The data show around 12,000 clones, approximately 83% seen once. Germline V gene sequence: CDR1 MNHEY, CDR2 SVGAGI. This CDR3 comprises 12 residues. V lost 2 bases and J 4 bases, leaving 6 bases between the germline ends. The chain has TRBV6-5 and TRBJ2-7; D unresolved. The TCR comes from a young man with fulminant myocarditis from multisystem inflammatory syndrome in adults (MIS-A) after COVID-19. The sample consisted of right ventricle heart tissue obtained at autopsy. The CDR3 DNA reads as TGTGCCAGCAGTTACGAAGGGTACGAGCAGTACTTC. Translation gives CASSYEGYEQYF.